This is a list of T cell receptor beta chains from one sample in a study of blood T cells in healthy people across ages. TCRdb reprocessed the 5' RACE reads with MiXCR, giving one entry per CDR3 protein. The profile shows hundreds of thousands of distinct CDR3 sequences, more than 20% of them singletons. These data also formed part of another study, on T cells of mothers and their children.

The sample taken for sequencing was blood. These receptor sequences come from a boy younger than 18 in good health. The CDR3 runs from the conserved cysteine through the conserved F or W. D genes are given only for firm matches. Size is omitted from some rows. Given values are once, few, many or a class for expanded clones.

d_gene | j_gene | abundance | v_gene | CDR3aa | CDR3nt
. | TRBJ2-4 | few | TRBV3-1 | CATGRDKNIQYF | TGTGCCACGGGGCGGGACAAAAACATTCAGTACTTC
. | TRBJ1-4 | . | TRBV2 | CASTLTRGGFATNEKLFF | TGTGCCAGCACTCTGACCAGGGGAGGGTTTGCAACTAATGAAAAACTGTTTTTT
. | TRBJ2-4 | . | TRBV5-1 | CASSLAAMAASGNIQYF | TGCGCCAGCAGCTTGGCCGCGATGGCCGCTTCTGGAAACATTCAGTACTTC
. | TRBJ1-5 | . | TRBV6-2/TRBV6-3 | CASHSKGGNMPQHF | TGTGCCAGCCATTCAAAAGGAGGGAATATGCCCCAGCATTTT
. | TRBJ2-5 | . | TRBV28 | CASSPDLPQGLYQETQYF | TGTGCCAGCAGTCCAGACCTCCCGCAGGGGCTTTACCAAGAGACCCAGTACTTC
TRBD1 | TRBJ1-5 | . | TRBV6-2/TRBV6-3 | CASSYGTAYSNQPQHF | TGTGCCAGCAGTTACGGGACAGCATATAGCAATCAGCCCCAGCATTTT
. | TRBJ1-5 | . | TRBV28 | CASRASRVNSNQPQHF | TGTGCCAGCAGGGCAAGCAGGGTGAATAGCAATCAGCCCCAGCATTTT
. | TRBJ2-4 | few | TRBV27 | CASMLRAVESAKNIQYF | TGTGCCAGCATGCTTAGGGCAGTAGAATCGGCCAAAAACATTCAGTACTTC
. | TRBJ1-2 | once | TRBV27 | CASRLPGAVGYTF | TGTGCCAGCAGACTCCCGGGGGCGGTAGGCTACACCTTC
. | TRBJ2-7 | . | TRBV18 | CASSAFIRDGSGEQYF | TGTGCCAGCTCCGCTTTTATAAGGGATGGTTCGGGCGAGCAGTACTTC
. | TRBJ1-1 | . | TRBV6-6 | CASSSGDPRAFF | TGTGCCAGCAGTTCAGGGGACCCACGGGCTTTCTTT
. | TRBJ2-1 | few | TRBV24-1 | CATSDRRQGKGYNEQFF | TGTGCCACCAGTGATCGACGTCAGGGTAAGGGCTACAATGAGCAGTTCTTC
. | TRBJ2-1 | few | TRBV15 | CATSRSSYNEQFF | TGTGCCACCAGCAGATCTAGCTACAATGAGCAGTTCTTC
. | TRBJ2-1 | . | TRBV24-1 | CATSDFGGQFF | TGTGCCACCAGTGATTTCGGCGGGCAGTTCTTC
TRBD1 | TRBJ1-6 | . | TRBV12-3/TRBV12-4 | CASSGGQGVSPLHF | TGTGCCAGCAGCGGGGGACAGGGGGTTTCACCCCTCCACTTT
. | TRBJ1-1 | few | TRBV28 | CASSLVRVRGNTEAFF | TGTGCCAGCAGTTTAGTTAGGGTCCGTGGGAACACTGAAGCTTTCTTT
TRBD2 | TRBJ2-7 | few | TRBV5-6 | CASSFPAGASYEQYF | TGTGCCAGCAGCTTCCCGGCGGGAGCATCCTACGAGCAGTACTTC
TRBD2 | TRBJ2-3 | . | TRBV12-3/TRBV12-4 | CASSWSSGRTDTQYF | TGTGCCAGCAGTTGGTCTAGCGGGAGAACCGATACGCAGTATTTT
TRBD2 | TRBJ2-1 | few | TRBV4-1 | CASSQVSSSGSWDEQFF | TGCGCCAGCAGCCAAGTTAGCTCTAGCGGGAGTTGGGATGAGCAGTTCTTC
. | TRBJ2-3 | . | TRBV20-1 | CSARRTDTQYF | TGCAGTGCCCGACGCACAGATACGCAGTATTTT
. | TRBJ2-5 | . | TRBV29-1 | CSAGPETQYF | TGCAGCGCCGGCCCAGAGACCCAGTACTTC
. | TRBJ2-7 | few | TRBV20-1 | CSARVRRTQTYEQYF | TGCAGTGCTAGAGTTCGAAGGACTCAGACCTACGAGCAGTACTTC
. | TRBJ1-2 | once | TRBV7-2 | CASRLQPDYGYTF | TGTGCCAGCAGATTGCAGCCTGACTATGGCTACACCTTC
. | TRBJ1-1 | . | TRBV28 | CASSLQITEAFF | TGTGCCAGCAGTTTGCAGATCACTGAAGCTTTCTTT
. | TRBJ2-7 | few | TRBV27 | CASSSQGLVYEQYF | TGTGCCAGCAGTTCTCAGGGATTAGTCTACGAGCAGTACTTC
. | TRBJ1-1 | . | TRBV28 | CAVGRRSDTEAFF | TGTGCCGTTGGGAGGAGGTCTGACACTGAAGCTTTCTTT
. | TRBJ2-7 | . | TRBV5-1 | CASSLGRLGRVYEQYF | TGCGCCAGCAGCTTGGGAAGGCTGGGAAGGGTCTACGAGCAGTACTTC
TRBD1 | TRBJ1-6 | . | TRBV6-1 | CASSENTGGDSPLHF | TGTGCCAGCAGTGAAAATACAGGGGGAGATTCACCCCTCCACTTT
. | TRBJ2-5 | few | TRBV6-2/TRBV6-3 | CASSHARHIGGLQETQYF | TGTGCCAGCAGCCACGCACGTCATATAGGGGGACTCCAAGAGACCCAGTACTTC
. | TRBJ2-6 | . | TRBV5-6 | CASSLVWAPVSGANVLTF | TGTGCCAGCAGCTTGGTTTGGGCGCCAGTCTCTGGGGCCAACGTCCTGACTTTC
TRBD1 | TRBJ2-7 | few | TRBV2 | CASSVDRGREQYF | TGTGCCAGCAGTGTGGACAGGGGGCGAGAGCAGTACTTC
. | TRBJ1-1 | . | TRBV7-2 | CASSSKINTEAFF | TGTGCCAGCAGCTCCAAAATAAACACTGAAGCTTTCTTT
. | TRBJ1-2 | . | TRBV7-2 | CASSLNRRHGYTF | TGTGCCAGCAGCTTGAACAGGAGGCATGGCTACACCTTC
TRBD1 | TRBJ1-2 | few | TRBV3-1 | CASSHRDRGRANYGYTF | TGTGCCAGCAGCCACCGGGACAGGGGGCGAGCTAACTATGGCTACACCTTC
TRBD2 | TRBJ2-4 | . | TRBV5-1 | CASSLAGGSKNIQYF | TGCGCCAGCAGCTTGGCCGGGGGGTCCAAAAACATTCAGTACTTC
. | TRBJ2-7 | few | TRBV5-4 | CASSYHKDEQYF | TGTGCCAGCAGCTATCACAAGGACGAGCAGTACTTC
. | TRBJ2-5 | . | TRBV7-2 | CASSLAQYQETQYF | TGTGCCAGCAGCTTAGCACAGTACCAAGAGACCCAGTACTTC
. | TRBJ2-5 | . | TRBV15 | CATSRDSLQETQYF | TGTGCCACCAGCAGAGACAGCCTACAAGAGACCCAGTACTTC
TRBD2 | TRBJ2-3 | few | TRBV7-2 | CASSFLVSGSTDTQYF | TGTGCCAGCAGCTTTTTAGTTAGCGGGAGCACAGATACGCAGTATTTT
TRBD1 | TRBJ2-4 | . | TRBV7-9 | CASRGQGLSKNIQYF | TGTGCCAGCAGGGGACAGGGGCTGTCCAAAAACATTCAGTACTTC
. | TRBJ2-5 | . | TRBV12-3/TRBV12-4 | CASTLGVEETQYF | TGTGCCAGCACCCTAGGGGTCGAAGAGACCCAGTACTTC
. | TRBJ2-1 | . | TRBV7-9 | CASSLQGLYNEQFF | TGTGCCAGCAGCTTGCAGGGTCTCTACAATGAGCAGTTCTTC
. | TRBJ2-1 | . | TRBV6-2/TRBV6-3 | CASTPGEFYNEQFF | TGTGCCAGCACCCCGGGGGAATTCTACAATGAGCAGTTCTTC
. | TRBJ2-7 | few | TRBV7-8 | CASSRVGERSYEQYF | TGTGCCAGCAGCCGCGTGGGGGAAAGGTCCTACGAGCAGTACTTC
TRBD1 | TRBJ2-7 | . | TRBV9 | CASSPRTGFPDEQYF | TGTGCCAGCAGCCCTCGGACAGGGTTTCCGGACGAGCAGTACTTC
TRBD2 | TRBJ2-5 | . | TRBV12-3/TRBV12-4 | CASSFGSGRAEETQYF | TGTGCCAGCAGTTTCGGTAGCGGGAGGGCCGAGGAGACCCAGTACTTC
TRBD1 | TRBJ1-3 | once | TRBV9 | CASSVSGGAVGNTIYF | TGTGCCAGCAGCGTATCAGGGGGCGCTGTTGGAAACACCATATATTTT
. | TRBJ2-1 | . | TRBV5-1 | CASSPERLSPNPYNEQFF | TGCGCCAGCAGCCCGGAGAGGTTGTCTCCGAATCCCTACAATGAGCAGTTCTTC